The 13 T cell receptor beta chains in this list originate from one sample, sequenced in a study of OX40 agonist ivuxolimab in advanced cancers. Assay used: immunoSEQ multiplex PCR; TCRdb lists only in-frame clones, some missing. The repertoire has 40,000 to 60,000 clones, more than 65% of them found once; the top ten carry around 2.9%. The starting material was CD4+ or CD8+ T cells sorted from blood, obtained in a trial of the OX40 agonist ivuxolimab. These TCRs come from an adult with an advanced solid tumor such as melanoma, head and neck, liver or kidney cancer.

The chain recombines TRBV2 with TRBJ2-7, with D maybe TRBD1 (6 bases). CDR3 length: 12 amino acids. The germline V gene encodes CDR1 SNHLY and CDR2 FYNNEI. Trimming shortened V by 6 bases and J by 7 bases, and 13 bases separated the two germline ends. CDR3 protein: CASRDSLGEQYF. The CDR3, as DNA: TGTGCCAGCAGGGACAGCCTTGGTGAGCAGTACTTC.

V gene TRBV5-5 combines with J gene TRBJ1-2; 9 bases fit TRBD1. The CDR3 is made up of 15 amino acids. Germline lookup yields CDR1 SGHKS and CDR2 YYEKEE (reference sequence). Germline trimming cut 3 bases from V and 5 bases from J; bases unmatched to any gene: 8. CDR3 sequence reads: CASSYSPGQGYGYTF. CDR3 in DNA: TGTGCCAGCAGCTATTCCCCGGGACAGGGATATGGCTACACCTTC.

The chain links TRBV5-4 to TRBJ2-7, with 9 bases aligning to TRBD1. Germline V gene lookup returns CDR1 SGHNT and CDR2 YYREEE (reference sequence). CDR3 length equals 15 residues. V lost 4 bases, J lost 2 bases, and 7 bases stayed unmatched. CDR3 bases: TGTGCCAGCAGCCTGGGTGGACAGGGGACCTACGAGCAGTACTTC. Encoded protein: CASSLGGQGTYEQYF. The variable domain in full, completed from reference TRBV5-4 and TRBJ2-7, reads ETGVTQSPTHLIKTRGQQVTLRCSSQSGHNTVSWYQQALGQGPQFIFQYYREEENGRGNFPPRFSGLQFPNYSSELNVNALELDDSALYLCASSLGGQGTYEQYFGPGTRLTVT.

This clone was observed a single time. The CDR3 region has the DNA TGTGCCAGCAGCTTTGACATGGGGGCTAATGAAAAACTGTTTTTT. It yields the protein CASSFDMGANEKLFF. The chain carries TRBV27 and TRBJ1-4; a possible D gene is TRBD1 (5 bases). Trimming took off 6 bases at V and 3 bases at J, with 14 bases between the two ends. The V gene's germline CDR1 is MNHEY and CDR2 SMNVEV (reference sequence). The CDR3 extends over 15 amino acids.

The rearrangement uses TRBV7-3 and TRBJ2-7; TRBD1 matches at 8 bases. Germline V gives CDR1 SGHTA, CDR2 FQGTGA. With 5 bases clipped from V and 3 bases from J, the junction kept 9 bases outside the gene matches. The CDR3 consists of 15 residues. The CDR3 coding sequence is TGTGCCAGCAGCGCAACAGGGGGACCCGGCTACGAGCAGTACTTC. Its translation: CASSATGGPGYEQYF.

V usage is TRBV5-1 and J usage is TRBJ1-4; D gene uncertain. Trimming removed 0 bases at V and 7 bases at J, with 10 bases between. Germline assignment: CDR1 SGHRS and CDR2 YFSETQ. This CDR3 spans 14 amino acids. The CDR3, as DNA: TGCGCCAGCAGCTTGGCAGGAGCCTTTGAAAAACTGTTTTTT. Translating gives CASSLAGAFEKLFF.

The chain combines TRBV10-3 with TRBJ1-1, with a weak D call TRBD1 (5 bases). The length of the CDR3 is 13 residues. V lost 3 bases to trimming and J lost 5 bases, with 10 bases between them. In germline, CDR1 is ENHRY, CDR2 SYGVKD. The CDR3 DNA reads TGTGCCATCAGTGATGGACCAGGGACTGAAGCTTTCTTT. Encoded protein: CAISDGPGTEAFF.

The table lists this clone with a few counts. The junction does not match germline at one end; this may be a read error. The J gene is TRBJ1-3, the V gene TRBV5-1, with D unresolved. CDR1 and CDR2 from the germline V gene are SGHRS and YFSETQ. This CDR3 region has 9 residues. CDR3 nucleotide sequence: TGCGCCAGCAGCTTGGTCGGACTTTTT. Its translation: CASSLVGLF. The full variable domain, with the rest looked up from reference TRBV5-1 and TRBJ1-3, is KAGVTQTPRYLIKTRGQQVTLSCSPISGHRSVSWYQQTPGQGLQFLFEYFSETQRNKGNFPGRFSGRQFSNSRSEMNVSTLELGDSALYLCASSLVGLFGEGSWLTVV.

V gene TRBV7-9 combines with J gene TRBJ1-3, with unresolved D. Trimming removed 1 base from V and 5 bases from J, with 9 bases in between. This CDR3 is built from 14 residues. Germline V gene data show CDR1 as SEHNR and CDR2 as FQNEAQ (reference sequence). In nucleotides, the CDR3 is TGTGCCAGCAGCTTAGGAGGTACGAGAAACACCATATATTTT. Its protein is CASSLGGTRNTIYF.

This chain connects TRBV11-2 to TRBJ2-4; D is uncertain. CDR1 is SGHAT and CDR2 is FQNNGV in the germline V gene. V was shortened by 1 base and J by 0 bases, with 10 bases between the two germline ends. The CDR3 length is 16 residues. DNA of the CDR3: TGTGCCAGCAGCTTAGTGGCGTCCCTAGCCAAAAACATTCAGTACTTC. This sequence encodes CASSLVASLAKNIQYF.

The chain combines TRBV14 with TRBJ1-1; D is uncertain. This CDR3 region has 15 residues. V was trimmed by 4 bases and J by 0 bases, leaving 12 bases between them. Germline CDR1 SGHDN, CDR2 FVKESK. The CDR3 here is CASSPYFGMNTEAFF. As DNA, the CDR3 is TGTGCCAGCAGCCCCTATTTTGGCATGAACACTGAAGCTTTCTTT.

CDR3 sequence (DNA): TGTGCCAGTAGCAACAGGGGGCTCTACAATGAGCAGTTCTTC. It yields the protein CASSNRGLYNEQFF. The rearrangement joins TRBV19 to TRBJ2-1, with 9 bases that match TRBD1. The CDR3 extends over 14 amino acids. Germline lookup yields CDR1 LNHDA and CDR2 SQIVND (reference sequence). Trimming at V came to 6 bases and at J to 3 bases, leaving 3 bases not matched to a gene.

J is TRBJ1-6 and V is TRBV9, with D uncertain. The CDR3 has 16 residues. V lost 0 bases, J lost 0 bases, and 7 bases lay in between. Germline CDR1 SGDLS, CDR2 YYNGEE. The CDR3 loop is CASSVGPASYNSPLHF. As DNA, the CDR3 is TGTGCCAGCAGCGTAGGTCCGGCCTCCTATAATTCACCCCTCCACTTT.